This entry describes one TCR beta chain. Its target is not known. The sample comes from a study of CD8+CD57+ T cells in acquired aplastic anemia. Looking at the study overall: Around 3.5 ug was the average amount of DNA from sorted CD4+ and CD8+ cells. Researchers reported that healthy donors averaged approximately 9.8 million reads for CD4+ cells. Findings and caveats of the study: Simpson's diversity of CD8+ cells was not significantly different in patients compared with controls. In common between the patients and the controls were approximately 28 CD8+ CDR3 sequences.

V was clipped by 2 bases and J by 4 bases, with 5 bases between them. This CDR3 is built from 13 residues. Germline lookup yields CDR1 MRHNA and CDR2 SNTAGT. CDR3 and TCR beta VDJ profiling relied on genomic DNA as the template. In TCRdb, the reads were re-called with MiXCR into one record per CDR3 protein. Of a few hundred thousand distinct CDR3 sequences in the sample, roughly 55% were seen once. Sequenced sample: sorted CD4+, CD8+, or CD8+CD57+ T cells (not recorded which) from PBMCs. The origin of this receptor is a human donor in good health. The chain is built from TRBV6-4 and TRBJ2-2, with a possible D match to TRBD2 (5 bases). The CDR3 reads CASSDGSTGELFF. The CDR3 DNA sequence: TGTGCCAGCAGTGACGGGAGCACCGGGGAGCTGTTTTTT.